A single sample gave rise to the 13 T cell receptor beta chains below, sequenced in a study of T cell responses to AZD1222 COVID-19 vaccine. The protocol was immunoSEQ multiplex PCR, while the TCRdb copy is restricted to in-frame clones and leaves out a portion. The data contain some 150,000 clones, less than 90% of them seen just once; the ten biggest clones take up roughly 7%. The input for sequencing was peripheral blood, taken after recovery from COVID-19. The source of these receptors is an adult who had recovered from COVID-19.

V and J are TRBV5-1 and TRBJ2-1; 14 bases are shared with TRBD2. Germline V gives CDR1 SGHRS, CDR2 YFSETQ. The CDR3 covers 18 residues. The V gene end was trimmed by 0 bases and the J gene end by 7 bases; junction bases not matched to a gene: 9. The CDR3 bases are TGCGCCAGCAGCTTGGCCCCCCGACTAGCGGGGGGGCCGAATGAGCAGTTCTTC. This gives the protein CASSLAPRLAGGPNEQFF.

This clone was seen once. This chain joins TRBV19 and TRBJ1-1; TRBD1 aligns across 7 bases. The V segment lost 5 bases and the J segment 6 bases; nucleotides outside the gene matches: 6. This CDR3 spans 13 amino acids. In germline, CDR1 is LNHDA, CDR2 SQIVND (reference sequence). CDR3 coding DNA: TGTGCCAGTAGTCCAGACAGGGTCCCTGAAGCTTTCTTT. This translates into CASSPDRVPEAFF.

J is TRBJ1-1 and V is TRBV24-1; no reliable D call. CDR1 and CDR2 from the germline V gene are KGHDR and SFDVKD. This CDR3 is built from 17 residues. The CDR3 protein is CGLKNNRSPPMNTEAFF. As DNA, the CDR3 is TGTGGGCTTAAGAACAACCGTTCCCCCCCTATGAACACTGAAGCTTTCTTT.

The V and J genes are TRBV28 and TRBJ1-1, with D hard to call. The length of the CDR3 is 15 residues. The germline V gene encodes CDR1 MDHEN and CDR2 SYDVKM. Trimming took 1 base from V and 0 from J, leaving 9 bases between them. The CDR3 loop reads CASSLYDGVNTEAFF. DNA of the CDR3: TGTGCCAGCAGTTTATATGACGGAGTGAACACTGAAGCTTTCTTT. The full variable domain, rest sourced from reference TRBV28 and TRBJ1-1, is DVKVTQSSRYLVKRTGEKVFLECVQDMDHENMFWYRQDPGLGLRLIYFSYDVKMKEKGDIPEGYSVSREKKERFSLILESASTNQTSMYLCASSLYDGVNTEAFFGQGTRLTVV.

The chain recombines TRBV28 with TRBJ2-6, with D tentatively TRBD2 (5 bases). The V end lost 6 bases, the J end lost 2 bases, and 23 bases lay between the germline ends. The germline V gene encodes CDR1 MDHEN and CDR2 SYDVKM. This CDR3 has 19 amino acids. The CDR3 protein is CASSPLDFRTGPGANVLTF. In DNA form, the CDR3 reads TGTGCCAGCAGCCCTCTGGACTTCAGAACTGGGCCTGGGGCCAACGTCCTGACTTTC.

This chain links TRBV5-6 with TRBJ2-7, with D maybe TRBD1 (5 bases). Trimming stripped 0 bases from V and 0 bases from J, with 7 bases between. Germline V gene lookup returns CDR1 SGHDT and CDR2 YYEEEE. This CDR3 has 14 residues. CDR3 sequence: CASSLDRSSYEQYF. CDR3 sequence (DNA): TGTGCCAGCAGCTTGGACAGGAGCTCCTACGAGCAGTACTTC.

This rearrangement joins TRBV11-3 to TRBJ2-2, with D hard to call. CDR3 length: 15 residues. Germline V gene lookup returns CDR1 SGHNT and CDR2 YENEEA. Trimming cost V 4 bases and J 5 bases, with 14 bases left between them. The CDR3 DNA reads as TGTGCCAGCAGCTCATACCGTGGCGGTACCGGGGAGCTGTTTTTT. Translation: CASSSYRGGTGELFF.

The CDR3: CASSVVGSGDTGELFF. The DNA of the CDR3 is TGTGCCAGCAGCGTAGTTGGTAGCGGGGACACCGGGGAGCTGTTTTTT. The V and J genes are TRBV9 and TRBJ2-2; 8 bases align to TRBD2. The CDR3 is made up of 16 amino acids. Germline V gene lookup returns CDR1 SGDLS and CDR2 YYNGEE. Trimming took 0 bases from V and 3 from J; bases not matched to a gene: 4.

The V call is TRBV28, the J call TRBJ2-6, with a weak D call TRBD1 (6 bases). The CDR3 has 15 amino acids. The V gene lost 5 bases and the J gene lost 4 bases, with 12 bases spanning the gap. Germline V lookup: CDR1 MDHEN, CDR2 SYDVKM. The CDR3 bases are TGTGCCAGCAGTCGTACAGGGTTCGGGGCCAACGTCCTGACTTTC. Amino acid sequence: CASSRTGFGANVLTF.

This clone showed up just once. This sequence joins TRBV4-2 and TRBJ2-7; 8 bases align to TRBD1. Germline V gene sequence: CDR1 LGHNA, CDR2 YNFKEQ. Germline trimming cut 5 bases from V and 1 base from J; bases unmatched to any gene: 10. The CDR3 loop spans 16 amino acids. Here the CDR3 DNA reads TGTGCCAGCAGCGGTCGTCCGGACAGGGTTTCCTACGAGCAGTACTTC. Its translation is CASSGRPDRVSYEQYF.

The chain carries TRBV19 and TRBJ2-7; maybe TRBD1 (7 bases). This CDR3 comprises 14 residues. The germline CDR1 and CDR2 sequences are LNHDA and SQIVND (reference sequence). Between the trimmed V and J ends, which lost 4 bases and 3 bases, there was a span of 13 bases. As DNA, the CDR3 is TGTGCCAGTAGTAGGAGGCAGGGGGGCTACGAGCAGTACTTC. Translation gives CASSRRQGGYEQYF.

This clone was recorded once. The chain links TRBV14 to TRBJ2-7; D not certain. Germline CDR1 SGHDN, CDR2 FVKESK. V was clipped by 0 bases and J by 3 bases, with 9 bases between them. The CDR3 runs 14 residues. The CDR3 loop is CASSQDLGGYEQYF. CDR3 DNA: TGTGCCAGCAGCCAAGATTTAGGTGGCTACGAGCAGTACTTC. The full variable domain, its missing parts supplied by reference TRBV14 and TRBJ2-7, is EAGVTQFPSHSVIEKGQTVTLRCDPISGHDNLYWYRRVMGKEIKFLLHFVKESKQDESGMPNNRFLAERTGGTYSTLKVQPAELEDSGVYFCASSQDLGGYEQYFGPGTRLTVT.

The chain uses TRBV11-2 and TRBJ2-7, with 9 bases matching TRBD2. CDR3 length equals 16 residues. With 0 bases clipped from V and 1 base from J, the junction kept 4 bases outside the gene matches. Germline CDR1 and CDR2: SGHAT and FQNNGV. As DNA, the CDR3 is TGTGCCAGCAGCTTAGAAGTAGCGGGAGAGTCCTACGAGCAGTACTTC. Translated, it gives CASSLEVAGESYEQYF.